This paragraph reports one T cell receptor (beta chain). V was trimmed by 2 bases and J by 6 bases, leaving 13 bases between them. The CDR3 runs 14 residues. Germline V gene lookup returns CDR1 SEHNR and CDR2 FQNEAQ (reference sequence). Replicate PCRs run on sorted subsets employed approximately 200 ng DNA, 30,000 to 35,000 T cell genomes. Sequenced by immunoSEQ multiplex PCR; TCRdb stores in-frame clones only, minus some. The sample has millions of clones; 85% to 95% are singletons. These data are taken from a study of shared clonotypes between healthy human individuals. Naive CD8 cells comprised CD45RO-negative, CCR7-positively selected cells, excluding terminally differentiated effector memory CD45RA+ cells.

Input material: naive CD8+ T cells from PBMCs. The chain combines TRBV7-9 with TRBJ1-1; D is unresolved. This TCR derives from a man aged 18 to 29 in good health. Some clones in this sample may be carry-over from other donors' samples. The CDR3 region is CASSLLAPAPEAFF. The CDR3 DNA reads TGTGCCAGCAGCTTACTCGCCCCCGCCCCTGAAGCTTTCTTT.